This record looks at one T cell receptor beta chain sequence and its context. What it binds is not known. V dropped 6 bases and J dropped 8 bases, with 16 bases sitting between them. The CDR3 sequence is 14 residues long. The V gene's germline CDR1 is MNHEY and CDR2 SMNVEV (reference sequence). These data belong to a study of Ad26.COV2.S vaccination and SARS-CoV-2 variants. Libraries were prepared by immunoSEQ multiplex PCR; TCRdb keeps only in-frame clonotypes and omits some of them. Of some 330,000 clones listed, around 90% were seen once; the top ten hold about 5%. This sample's treatment: around 19 received Ad26.COV2.S at low or high dose, single or two shots; 5 received placebo; per-sample allocation not given. All samples were drawn on day 63, counting from the first vaccine or placebo injection. Wuhan-strain spike was delivered by a replication-incompetent Ad26 vector. Whole-study results and caveats: Vaccine and placebo groups showed comparable non-spike TCR breadth.

Sequencing used peripheral blood, obtained in a trial of Ad26.COV2.S vaccine versus placebo. The receptor's source is a person between 18 and 65 years old who received the Ad26.COV2.S COVID-19 vaccine or a placebo. The chain uses TRBV27 and TRBJ1-4; possible D gene TRBD1, 6 bases. The CDR3 DNA is TGTGCCAGCAGGCGGACAGCCCTTGGGGAAAAACTGTTTTTT. This translates into CASRRTALGEKLFF.